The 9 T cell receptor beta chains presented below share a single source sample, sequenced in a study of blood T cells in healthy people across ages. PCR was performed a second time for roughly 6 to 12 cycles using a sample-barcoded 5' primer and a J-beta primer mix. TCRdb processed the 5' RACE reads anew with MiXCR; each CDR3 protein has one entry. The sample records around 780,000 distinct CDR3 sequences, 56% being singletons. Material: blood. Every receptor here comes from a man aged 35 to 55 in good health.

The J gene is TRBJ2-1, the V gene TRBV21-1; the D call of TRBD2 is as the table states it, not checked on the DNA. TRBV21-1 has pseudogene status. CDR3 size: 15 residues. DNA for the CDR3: TGTGCCAGCAGCGAGGGCCAGAGCTCCTACAATGAGCAGTTCTTC. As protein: CASSEGQSSYNEQFF.

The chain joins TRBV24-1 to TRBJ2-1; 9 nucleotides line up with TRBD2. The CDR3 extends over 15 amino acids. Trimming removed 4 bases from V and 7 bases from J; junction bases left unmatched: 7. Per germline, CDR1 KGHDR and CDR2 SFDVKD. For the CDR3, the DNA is TGTGCCACCAGTGACCCGGGACTAGCTAGGAATGAGCAGTTCTTC. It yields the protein CATSDPGLARNEQFF.

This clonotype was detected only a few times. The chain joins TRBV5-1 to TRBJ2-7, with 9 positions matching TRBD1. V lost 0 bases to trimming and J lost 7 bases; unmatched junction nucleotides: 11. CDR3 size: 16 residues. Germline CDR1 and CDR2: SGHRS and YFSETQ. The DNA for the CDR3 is TGCGCCAGCAGCTTGGCCGGGGGGACAGGGTCGAGTGAGCAGTACTTC. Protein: CASSLAGGTGSSEQYF. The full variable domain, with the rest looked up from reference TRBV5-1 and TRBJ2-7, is KAGVTQTPRYLIKTRGQQVTLSCSPISGHRSVSWYQQTPGQGLQFLFEYFSETQRNKGNFPGRFSGRQFSNSRSEMNVSTLELGDSALYLCASSLAGGTGSSEQYFGPGTRLTVT.

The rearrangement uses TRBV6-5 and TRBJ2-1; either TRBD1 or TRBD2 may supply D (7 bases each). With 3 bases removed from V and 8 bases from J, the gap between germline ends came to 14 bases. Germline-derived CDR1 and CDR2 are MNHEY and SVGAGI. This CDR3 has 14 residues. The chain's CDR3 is CASSYSRGRDEQFF. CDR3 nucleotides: TGTGCCAGCAGTTATTCCAGGGGGAGGGATGAGCAGTTCTTC.

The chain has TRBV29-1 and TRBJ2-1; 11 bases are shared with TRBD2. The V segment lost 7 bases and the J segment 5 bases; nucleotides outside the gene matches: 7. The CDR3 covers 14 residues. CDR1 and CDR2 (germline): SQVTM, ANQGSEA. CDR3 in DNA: TGCAGCGCACAGACTAGCGGGGCGAACAATGAGCAGTTCTTC. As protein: CSAQTSGANNEQFF.

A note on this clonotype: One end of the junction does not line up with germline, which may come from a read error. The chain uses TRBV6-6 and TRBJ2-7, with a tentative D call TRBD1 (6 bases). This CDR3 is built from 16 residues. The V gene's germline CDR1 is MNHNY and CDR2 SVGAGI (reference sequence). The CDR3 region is CAGSYSLDSQVPEQYF. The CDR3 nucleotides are TGTGCCGGCAGTTACTCGTTGGACAGCCAGGTTCCCGAGCAGTACTTC.

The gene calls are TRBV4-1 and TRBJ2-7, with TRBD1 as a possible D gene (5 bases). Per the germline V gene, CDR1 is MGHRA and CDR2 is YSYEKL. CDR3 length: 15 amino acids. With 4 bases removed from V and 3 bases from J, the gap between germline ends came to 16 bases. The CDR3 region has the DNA TGCGCCAGCAGCCCCGAGGACACCCGTTACTACGAGCAGTACTTC. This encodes CASSPEDTRYYEQYF.

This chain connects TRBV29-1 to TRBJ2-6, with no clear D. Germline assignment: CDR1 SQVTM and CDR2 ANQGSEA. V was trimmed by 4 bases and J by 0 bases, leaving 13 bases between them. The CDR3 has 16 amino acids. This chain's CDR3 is CSVGAASYSGANVLTF. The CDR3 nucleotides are TGCAGCGTTGGGGCCGCATCCTACTCTGGGGCCAACGTCCTGACTTTC. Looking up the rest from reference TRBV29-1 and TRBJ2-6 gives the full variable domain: SAVISQKPSRDICQRGTSLTIQCQVDSQVTMMFWYRQQPGQSLTLIATANQGSEATYESGFVIDKFPISRPNLTFSTLTVSNMSPEDSSIYLCSVGAASYSGANVLTFGAGSRLTVL.

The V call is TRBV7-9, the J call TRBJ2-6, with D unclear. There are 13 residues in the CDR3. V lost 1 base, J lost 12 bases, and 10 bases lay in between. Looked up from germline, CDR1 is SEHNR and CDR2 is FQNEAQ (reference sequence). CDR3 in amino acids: CASSLGQLGVLTF. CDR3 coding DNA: TGTGCCAGCAGCTTAGGGCAGCTAGGCGTCCTGACTTTC.